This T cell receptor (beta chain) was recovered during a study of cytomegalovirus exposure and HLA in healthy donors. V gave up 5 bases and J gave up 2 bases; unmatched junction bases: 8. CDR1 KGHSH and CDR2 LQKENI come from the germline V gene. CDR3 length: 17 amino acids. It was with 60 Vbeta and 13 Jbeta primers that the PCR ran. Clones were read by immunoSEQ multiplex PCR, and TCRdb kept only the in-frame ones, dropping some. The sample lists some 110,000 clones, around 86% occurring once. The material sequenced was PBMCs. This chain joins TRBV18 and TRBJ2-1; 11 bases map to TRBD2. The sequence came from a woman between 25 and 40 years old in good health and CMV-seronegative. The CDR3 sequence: CASSSAIAGGPYNEQFF. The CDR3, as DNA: TGTGCCAGCTCATCCGCCATAGCGGGAGGGCCCTACAATGAGCAGTTCTTC.